This entry describes one T cell receptor beta chain. This specimen comes from a study of Ad26.COV2.S vaccination and SARS-CoV-2 variants. This CDR3 comprises 14 residues. Trimming left V 5 bases short and J 10 bases short, with 18 bases between. Germline lookup yields CDR1 MNHEY and CDR2 SVGAGI. Sample treatment: approximately 18 received Ad26.COV2.S at low or high dose, single or two shots; about 5 received placebo; per-sample allocation not given. Each sample was drawn 63 days after the first injection (of vaccine or placebo). TCRdb's copy holds only in-frame clones and misses some; the assay was immunoSEQ multiplex PCR. The repertoire includes about 480,000 clones, around 85% of them detected once, and roughly 13% sits in the top ten.

This clonotype was obtained from a person between 18 and 59 years old who received the Ad26.COV2.S COVID-19 vaccine or a placebo. The specimen was peripheral blood, collected in a trial of Ad26.COV2.S vaccine versus placebo. The rearrangement uses TRBV6-5 and TRBJ2-1; possible D gene TRBD2, 6 bases. The CDR3 DNA follows: TGTGCCAGCAGTCAGGGAGGTTGGGGCAGGGAGCAGTTCTTC. Its protein product is CASSQGGWGREQFF.